What follows are 21 T cell receptor beta chains derived from one specimen sequenced in a study of T cells after yellow fever vaccination (dated by TCRdb to the late 2010s). Libraries came from 5' RACE. The sequencing machine was an Illumina HiSeq 2500. The public reads were quality trimmed at Q25 with fastp and then assembled into clones with MiXCR by TCRdb, keeping productive beta chains. One record per CDR3 amino acid sequence lists the most common genes and DNA. The sample includes 300,000 or so distinct CDR3 sequences, with 10% to 15% observed a single time. The ten biggest clones cover approximately 0.49% of the sample. This specimen's treatment or condition label, interpreted: live attenuated yellow fever vaccine strain. Specimen: CD4+ T cells sorted from PBMCs, collected 45 days after the yellow fever booster vaccination. These receptors came from a man aged 25 to 40 who received the YFV17D yellow fever vaccine.

This clonotype was counted a few times. This chain uses TRBV18 with TRBJ2-1; D remains unclear. Per the germline V gene, CDR1 is KGHSH and CDR2 is LQKENI. The V end was cut by 0 bases, the J end by 0 bases, with 6 bases between. This CDR3 comprises 15 residues. The CDR3 sequence is CASSPPAISYNEQFF. The CDR3 DNA reads as TGTGCCAGCTCACCACCAGCCATCTCCTACAATGAGCAGTTCTTC.

In its sample, this clonotype was seen a few times. The chain is built from TRBV6-2 or TRBV6-3 and TRBJ2-7; D unclear. Trimming stripped 0 bases from V and 6 bases from J, with 9 bases between. The V gene's germline CDR1 is MNHEY and CDR2 SVGEGT. The CDR3 spans 13 residues. The CDR3 region is CASSYSTGLEQYF. The DNA of the CDR3 is TGTGCCAGCAGTTACTCGACGGGCCTCGAGCAGTACTTC.

This clonotype was recorded at least ten times. The V and J genes are TRBV5-1 and TRBJ2-1, with D possibly TRBD1 on 6 matching bases. The CDR3 loop spans 14 amino acids. Trimming removed 2 bases from V and 8 bases from J, with 14 bases in between. Germline V CDR1 and CDR2: SGHRS, YFSETQ. The CDR3 sequence is CASSLLTGFDEQFF. The CDR3 bases are TGCGCCAGCAGCTTATTAACAGGGTTCGATGAGCAGTTCTTC.

The chain carries TRBV18 and TRBJ2-5, with D uncertain. The germline V gene encodes CDR1 KGHSH and CDR2 LQKENI. This CDR3 has 12 amino acids. V gave up 4 bases and J gave up 0 bases, with 3 bases separating them. As DNA, the CDR3 is TGTGCCAGCTCACGCGACCAAGAGACCCAGTACTTC. This translates into CASSRDQETQYF.

The rearrangement uses TRBV12-3 or TRBV12-4 and TRBJ2-7, with D unresolved. The CDR3 spans 13 residues. Trimming pared 5 bases from V and 0 bases from J, leaving 8 bases between. The CDR3: CASSPSLSYEQYF. As DNA, the CDR3 is TGTGCCAGCAGTCCCTCCCTCTCCTACGAGCAGTACTTC.

This clonotype was observed at least ten times. The chain has TRBV29-1 and TRBJ1-4; the D gene is possibly TRBD1 (6 bases). The CDR3 length is 11 residues. Germline loops: CDR1 SQVTM, CDR2 ANQGSEA. Trimming took off 8 bases at V and 8 bases at J, with 12 bases between the two ends. The CDR3 nucleotides read TGCAGCACCCGGGACAACGAAAAACTGTTTTTT. Translation gives CSTRDNEKLFF.

CDR3 in amino acids: CASSSRREEQYF. The DNA for the CDR3 is TGTGCCAGCAGTTCCCGTAGAGAGGAGCAGTACTTC. The chain links TRBV7-9 to TRBJ2-7; D is undetermined. The germline gives CDR1 SEHNR, CDR2 FQNEAQ (reference sequence). Between the trimmed V and J ends, which lost 6 bases and 7 bases, there was a span of 13 bases. The CDR3 totals 12 residues.

The chain carries TRBV7-2 and TRBJ1-5; maybe TRBD1 (5 bases). This CDR3 region has 13 residues. Germline CDR1 is SGHTA and CDR2 is FQGNSA. Trimming removed 4 bases from V and 5 bases from J, with 9 bases in between. The CDR3 DNA follows: TGTGCCAGCAGCTCCCAACAGGATCAGCCCCAGCATTTT. As protein: CASSSQQDQPQHF. Full variable domain (outside the CDR3, taken from reference TRBV7-2 and TRBJ1-5): GAGVSQSPSNKVTEKGKDVELRCDPISGHTALYWYRQSLGQGLEFLIYFQGNSAPDKSGLPSDRFSAERTGGSVSTLTIQRTQQEDSAVYLCASSSQQDQPQHFGDGTRLSIL.

This rearrangement joins TRBV2 to TRBJ2-1; D is undetermined. From germline, CDR1 is SNHLY and CDR2 FYNNEI. The CDR3 covers 15 residues. Between the trimmed V and J ends, which lost 4 bases and 0 bases, there was a span of 10 bases. The CDR3 DNA reads TGTGCCAGCAGTGTGGCGTCAAGCTCCTACAATGAGCAGTTCTTC. It specifies CASSVASSSYNEQFF.

Only a few counts were recorded for this clonotype. The chain combines TRBV9 with TRBJ2-7; weak D call: TRBD1 (6 bases). Trimming removed 4 bases at V and 5 bases at J, with 19 bases between. The germline gives CDR1 SGDLS, CDR2 YYNGEE. This CDR3 comprises 15 residues. CDR3 DNA: TGTGCCAGCAGCCCCCGAGGGGGAAATTTTGACGAGCAGTACTTC. This codes for CASSPRGGNFDEQYF.

In this sample, this clonotype turned up many times. The chain has TRBV12-3 or TRBV12-4 and TRBJ1-2; 8 bases match TRBD1. J lost 3 bases, V lost 0 bases, and 0 bases had no gene match. The CDR3 covers 14 residues. This CDR3 is CASSLADRDYGYTF. In DNA, the CDR3 is TGTGCCAGCAGTTTAGCGGACAGGGACTATGGCTACACCTTC.

This clonotype showed up just a few times. The J gene is TRBJ2-4, the V gene TRBV20-1, with D possibly matching TRBD2 (5 bases). The CDR3 is made up of 15 amino acids. The V end lost 3 bases, the J end lost 0 bases, and 12 bases lay between the germline ends. Germline lookup yields CDR1 DFQATT and CDR2 SNEGSKA (reference sequence). The CDR3: CSASAGGLAKNIQYF. CDR3 DNA sequence: TGCAGTGCTAGTGCAGGAGGATTAGCCAAAAACATTCAGTACTTC.

The chain links TRBV20-1 to TRBJ2-7; a weak D match, TRBD1 (5 bases). The germline CDR1 and CDR2 sequences are DFQATT and SNEGSKA (reference sequence). V was trimmed by 0 bases and J by 2 bases, leaving 14 bases between them. This CDR3 contains 15 residues. CDR3 loop: CSARDRTGEPYEQYF. CDR3 coding DNA: TGCAGTGCTAGAGATCGTACAGGTGAACCCTACGAGCAGTACTTC.

This clonotype came up a few times. CDR3 region: CASNRRERGNEQFF. The CDR3 DNA follows: TGTGCCAGCAATCGACGGGAGCGGGGCAATGAGCAGTTCTTC. The rearrangement links TRBV12-3 or TRBV12-4 to TRBJ2-1, with TRBD2 matching 7 bases. V dropped 7 bases and J dropped 6; count of bases not matched to a gene: 9. This CDR3 has 14 amino acids.

This clonotype was seen a handful of times. V is TRBV29-1 and J is TRBJ2-1, with TRBD2 matching over 7 bases. With V trimmed by 3 bases and J by 2 bases, 4 bases remained unmatched. Germline loops: CDR1 SQVTM, CDR2 ANQGSEA. CDR3 length equals 14 residues. The CDR3 spells CSVESGVTYNEQFF. The DNA of the CDR3 is TGCAGCGTTGAGAGCGGGGTTACCTACAATGAGCAGTTCTTC.

This chain uses TRBV28 with TRBJ2-3; 7 bases fit TRBD2. Germline-derived CDR1 and CDR2 are MDHEN and SYDVKM. Trimming removed 6 bases from V and 5 bases from J; junction bases left unmatched: 11. This CDR3 comprises 15 residues. DNA for the CDR3: TGTGCCAGCAGGGGCGGGAGCCTTGGTGGAGATACGCAGTATTTT. Translated, it gives CASRGGSLGGDTQYF.

The rearrangement uses TRBV6-6 and TRBJ2-3; no clear D. The CDR3 is 11 amino acids. Trimming removed 8 bases at V and 6 bases at J, with 9 bases between. Germline CDR1 is MNHNY and CDR2 is SVGAGI (reference sequence). In nucleotides, the CDR3 is TGTGCCAGCGCGAGGTTTGATACGCAGTATTTT. It codes for CASARFDTQYF.

The chain combines TRBV24-1 with TRBJ2-2; TRBD1 is a possible D gene (5 bases). Germline CDR1 reads KGHDR; CDR2 reads SFDVKD. The germline V and J ends were trimmed by 0 bases and 13 bases, with 11 bases remaining between them. The CDR3 has 13 residues. The CDR3 reads CATSDLVDKRLFF. For the CDR3, the DNA is TGTGCCACCAGTGATTTGGTGGACAAGAGGCTGTTTTTT.

The chain carries TRBV7-9 and TRBJ2-4; TRBD2 matches 10 bases. This CDR3 is 16 amino acids long. V lost 3 bases, J lost 4 bases, and 6 bases stayed unmatched. Germline lookup yields CDR1 SEHNR and CDR2 FQNEAQ (reference sequence). DNA of the CDR3: TGTGCCAGCAGCTTCCTAGCGGGAGCTAGGAAAAACATTCAGTACTTC. It yields the protein CASSFLAGARKNIQYF. Full variable domain (remainder filled in from reference TRBV7-9 and TRBJ2-4): DTGVSQNPRHKITKRGQNVTFRCDPISEHNRLYWYRQTLGQGPEFLTYFQNEAQLEKSRLLSDRFSAERPKGSFSTLEIQRTEQGDSAMYLCASSFLAGARKNIQYFGAGTRLSVL.

A few counts support this clonotype. The chain combines TRBV5-1 with TRBJ1-1, with D unclear. Germline CDR1 SGHRS, CDR2 YFSETQ. Trimming removed 2 bases at V and 3 bases at J, with 11 bases between. The CDR3 totals 14 residues. The CDR3 region has the DNA TGCGCCAGCAGCTTTTTGGGTTTGTACACTGAAGCTTTCTTT. Amino acid sequence: CASSFLGLYTEAFF.

The chain has TRBV12-3 or TRBV12-4 and TRBJ2-2, with D tentatively TRBD2 (7 bases). The CDR3 runs to 16 residues. V was cut by 6 bases and J by 4 bases, with 18 bases left in between. This CDR3 is CASSRGGGEITGELFF. In DNA, the CDR3 is TGTGCCAGCAGCCGAGGGGGGGGAGAGATCACCGGGGAGCTGTTTTTT.